The sequence of this TCR beta chain was determined in a study of cytomegalovirus exposure and HLA in healthy donors. On the study more broadly: Earlier sequencing of some 190 million T cells yielded around 100 million unique TCR beta sequences. Findings and limits, study-wide: Within the data, a cluster of highly shared sequence variants was likely a sequencing artifact. Exclusion applied to some V segments, including TRBV6-2 and TRBV6-3, as they were indistinguishable. There were three CMV-associated chains whose specificity for CMV antigens was confirmed in vitro.

Worth noting for this clone: Its antigen is unknown.

With 60 Vbeta and 13 Jbeta primers, the PCR was carried out. Here immunoSEQ multiplex PCR was the method, and the copy in TCRdb shows in-frame clones only, minus some. The profile shows over 100,000 clones, 76% of them singletons. Germline lookup yields CDR1 MGHRA and CDR2 YSYEKL. Trimming stripped 0 bases from V and 0 bases from J, with 15 bases between. CDR3 size: 18 residues. Input material: PBMCs. This receptor was identified in a female donor in good health and CMV-seropositive. V and J are TRBV4-1 and TRBJ1-5, with a tentative D call TRBD1 (6 bases). CDR3 in amino acids: CASSQDAAGADSNQPQHF. In DNA form, the CDR3 reads TGCGCCAGCAGCCAAGATGCGGCAGGGGCCGATAGCAATCAGCCCCAGCATTTT.